Sequencing of this T cell receptor (beta chain) was carried out in a study of identical twins. Findings of the study overall: Beta clonotypes that were abundant in cord blood contained fewer insertions, a pattern absent from memory repertoires.

The V and J ends lost 4 bases and 2 bases respectively, with 18 bases between them. The V gene's germline CDR1 is MNHEY and CDR2 SVGAGI. CDR3 length: 17 residues. TCRdb passed the 5' RACE reads through MiXCR, listing each CDR3 protein once. The data contain a few hundred thousand distinct CDR3 sequences, 8% to 11% of them seen just once; the ten biggest clones take up 9% to 10%. This clonotype was seen a few times. What it recognizes is unknown. The sample consisted of memory T cells sorted from blood. The chain joins TRBV6-5 to TRBJ1-3, with D possibly TRBD1 on 6 matching bases. This TCR derives from a man aged 50-60 years in good health. CDR3 sequence (DNA): TGTGCCAGCAGTTCCCTGGGGGGGCTAATAACTGGAAACACCATATATTTT. Its translation is CASSSLGGLITGNTIYF.